The rows below give T cell receptor beta chains drawn from one sample of a study of early T cells in non-severe SARS-CoV-2 infection. From the 5' RACE reads, TCRdb called clonotypes with MiXCR, one entry per CDR3 protein. The sample has about 70,000 distinct CDR3 sequences; about 14% are singletons. Sequenced material: whole blood, taken at baseline. These receptors originate from an adult who was a healthcare worker with PCR-confirmed SARS-CoV-2 infection or an uninfected control (not recorded which). The CDR3 runs from the conserved cysteine through the conserved F or W. The D gene is left open where the match is weak. Only some rows state a clone size, as once, few, many or a class for expanded clones.

abundance	v_gene	j_gene	len	d_gene	CDR3aa	CDR3nt
many	TRBV6-2/TRBV6-3	TRBJ1-1	14	NA	CASSYPVARGEAFF	TGTGCCAGCAGTTACCCGGTGGCCCGAGGAGAAGCTTTCTTT
few	TRBV12-3/TRBV12-4	TRBJ2-3	16	NA	CASSLGAGIRTDTQYF	TGTGCCAGCAGTTTGGGAGCAGGCATTAGGACAGATACGCAGTATTTT
few	TRBV20-1	TRBJ2-4	16	NA	CSARDALAITKNIQYF	TGCAGTGCTAGAGATGCCCTAGCGATAACCAAAAACATTCAGTACTTC
many	TRBV20-1	TRBJ2-1	16	TRBD1	CSARGLEDRDNNEQFF	TGCAGTGCTAGAGGATTAGAGGACAGGGATAACAATGAGCAGTTCTTC
NA	TRBV6-5	TRBJ2-7	14	NA	CASSSPGLLYEQYF	TGTGCCAGCAGTTCCCCGGGACTCCTTTACGAGCAGTACTTC
NA	TRBV7-6	TRBJ2-5	14	NA	CASSLTIAGTAQYF	TGTGCCAGCAGCCTGACTATCGCGGGGACGGCCCAGTACTTC
few	TRBV20-1	TRBJ2-7	14	TRBD2	CSAHTSGIRDEQYF	TGCAGTGCTCATACTAGCGGGATACGGGACGAGCAGTACTTC
many	TRBV28	TRBJ1-6	13	TRBD1	CASSTTGIKVVHF	TGTGCCAGCAGTACGACAGGGATTAAGGTTGTCCACTTT
many	TRBV11-2	TRBJ2-7	12	TRBD2	CASSLGAGALYF	TGTGCCAGCAGCTTAGGGGCGGGAGCTCTGTACTTC
NA	TRBV20-1	TRBJ2-3	13	NA	CSVLSSGTDTQYF	TGCAGTGTCCTGTCTAGCGGCACAGATACGCAGTATTTT
few	TRBV7-9	TRBJ1-6	14	NA	CASSPQQGGSPLHF	TGTGCCAGCAGCCCCCAGCAGGGAGGATCACCCCTCCACTTT
NA	TRBV6-4	TRBJ2-3	13	NA	CASSDKSTDTQYF	TGTGCCAGCAGTGACAAATCCACAGATACGCAGTATTTT
NA	TRBV29-1	TRBJ2-1	20	NA	CSVEGRGARKSLSSYNEQFF	TGCAGCGTTGAAGGACGGGGGGCCAGGAAAAGCCTTAGCTCCTACAATGAGCAGTTCTTC
many	TRBV7-8	TRBJ2-4	16	TRBD1	CASSIRTGGTKNIQYF	TGTGCCAGCAGCATCCGGACAGGGGGTACCAAAAACATTCAGTACTTC
many	TRBV11-2	TRBJ2-3	12	NA	CASSRQDITQYF	TGTGCCAGCAGCCGACAGGACATAACGCAGTATTTT
NA	TRBV12-3/TRBV12-4	TRBJ2-7	16	TRBD2	CASRHTLGTSGYEQYF	TGTGCCAGCAGACACACCCTGGGGACTAGCGGATACGAGCAGTACTTC
few	TRBV5-1	TRBJ1-4	12	NA	CASSMDEEKLFF	TGCGCCAGCAGCATGGACGAGGAAAAACTGTTTTTT
few	TRBV18	TRBJ2-1	15	TRBD1	CASSPDRGTYNEQFF	TGTGCCAGCTCACCGGACAGGGGAACCTACAATGAGCAGTTCTTC
few	TRBV15	TRBJ2-5	15	TRBD2	CATSGGLAGGETQYF	TGTGCCACCAGCGGGGGACTAGCGGGAGGAGAGACCCAGTACTTC
NA	TRBV28	TRBJ1-2	11	NA	CASSSRDGYTF	TGTGCCAGCAGTTCCAGGGACGGCTACACCTTC
few	TRBV7-8	TRBJ1-2	15	TRBD1	CASSLDSGQNYGYTF	TGTGCCAGCAGCCTCGATTCGGGACAGAACTATGGCTACACCTTC
NA	TRBV12-3/TRBV12-4	TRBJ2-7	14	NA	CASSPGPSSYEQYF	TGTGCCAGCAGTCCAGGTCCAAGCTCCTACGAGCAGTACTTC
NA	TRBV4-1	TRBJ2-2	15	NA	CASSQEIGVKMELFF	TGCGCCAGCAGCCAAGAAATAGGGGTTAAGATGGAGCTGTTTTTT
NA	TRBV27	TRBJ2-7	12	NA	CASSLRRGEQYF	TGTGCCAGCAGTCTTCGACGAGGCGAGCAGTACTTC
NA	TRBV7-9	TRBJ2-7	15	TRBD2	CASSLALAGTYEQYF	TGTGCCAGCAGCTTAGCTCTAGCGGGGACCTACGAGCAGTACTTC
many	TRBV20-1	TRBJ2-3	14	TRBD2	CSYLLREGKDTQYF	TGCAGCTATCTACTGCGGGAGGGTAAAGATACGCAGTATTTT
NA	TRBV6-1	TRBJ1-2	13	NA	CASLRDNFYGYTF	TGTGCCAGCCTCCGGGACAACTTCTATGGCTACACCTTC
NA	TRBV5-4	TRBJ2-1	14	NA	CASSFATAYNEQFF	TGTGCCAGCAGCTTTGCGACGGCCTACAATGAGCAGTTCTTC
NA	TRBV7-5	TRBJ2-7	22	NA	CISVSEAFTRTRIQLTNYEQYF	NA
NA	TRBV11-2	TRBJ1-2	12	NA	CASSSLGDGYTF	TGTGCCAGCAGCTCCCTGGGAGACGGCTACACCTTC
few	TRBV20-1	TRBJ2-1	16	NA	CSAIGPSSTKGNEQFF	TGCAGTGCTATTGGGCCCTCGAGTACAAAGGGCAATGAGCAATTCTTC